The T cell receptor (beta chain) described here comes from a study of cytomegalovirus exposure and HLA in healthy donors. The wider study: About 85 million unique TCRs from HLA-typed donors were held in an early release of data. Study-level points and caveats: Among the sequence variants, a highly shared cluster was likely an artifact of sequencing. The analysis excluded some indistinguishable V segments, including TRBV6-2 and TRBV6-3. CMV serostatus stood as the only immune exposure information on hand.

The V gene's germline CDR1 is LNHDA and CDR2 SQIVND (reference sequence). Between the trimmed V and J ends, which lost 7 bases and 1 base, there was a span of 4 bases. CDR3 length: 11 amino acids. A multiplex PCR was run with 60 Vbeta primers and 13 Jbeta primers. Clones were sequenced by immunoSEQ multiplex PCR, and TCRdb holds only the in-frame ones, with some missing. The data contain hundreds of thousands of clones, over 75% of them singletons. Comment on this clone: Its antigen is unidentified. The identical CDR3 is also encoded by other nucleotide sequences in the sample.

The sequence was obtained from a boy between 10 and 17 years old in good health and CMV-seronegative. The chain combines TRBV19 with TRBJ1-1; D remains ambiguous. The sequencing sample was made of PBMCs. This CDR3 is CASTWNTEAFF. CDR3 nucleotides: TGTGCCAGTACATGGAACACTGAAGCTTTCTTT.